The sequence of this T cell receptor beta chain was determined in a study of T cells after yellow fever vaccination. There are a few counts of this clonotype. What it binds is not known. The CDR3 spans 14 residues. Germline V gives CDR1 MNHNS, CDR2 SASEGT. With 6 bases removed from V and 9 bases from J, the gap between germline ends came to 18 bases. In TCRdb, the 5' RACE reads were re-called with MiXCR into one record per CDR3 protein. The data show 350,000 or so distinct CDR3 sequences, about 8.3% seen once. Whole-study findings and limits: Secondary responses were weaker yet peaked faster, day 5 versus 15. Contaminants from the bulk population, in the form of abundant clonotypes, could be found in FACS-sorted repertoires.

The J gene is TRBJ2-1, the V gene TRBV6-1; the D gene could be TRBD1 or TRBD2 (6 bases each). This specimen was PBMCs, taken about 49 days after the first yellow fever vaccination. The sequence was collected from a man between 18 and 29 years old who received the YFV17D yellow fever vaccine. The CDR3 loop reads CASREGSGGGEQFF. The CDR3 nucleotides are TGTGCCAGCAGAGAGGGATCCGGGGGCGGTGAGCAGTTCTTC.